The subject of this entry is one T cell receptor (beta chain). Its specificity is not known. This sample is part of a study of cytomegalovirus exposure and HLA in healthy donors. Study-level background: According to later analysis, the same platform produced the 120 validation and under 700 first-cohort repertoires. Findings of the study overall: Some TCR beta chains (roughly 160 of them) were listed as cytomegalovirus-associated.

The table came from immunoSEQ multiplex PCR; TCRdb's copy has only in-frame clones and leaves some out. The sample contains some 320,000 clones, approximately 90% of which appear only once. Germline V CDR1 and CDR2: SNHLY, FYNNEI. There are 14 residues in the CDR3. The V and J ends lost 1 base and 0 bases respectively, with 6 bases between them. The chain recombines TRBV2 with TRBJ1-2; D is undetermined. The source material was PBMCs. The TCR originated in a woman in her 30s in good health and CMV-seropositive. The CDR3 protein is CASSEDRANYGYTF. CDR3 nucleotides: TGTGCCAGCAGTGAAGACCGGGCTAACTATGGCTACACCTTC.